One sample yielded the 30 T cell receptor beta chains listed below, sequenced in a study of T-cell reconstitution after alpha-beta-depleted transplantation in children. Preparation of the TCRbeta library used unique molecular identifiers. TCRdb re-called the PCR reads through MiXCR, storing one row per CDR3 protein. The sample lists just over 200,000 distinct CDR3 sequences, 7.5% to 9.5% occurring once. The specimen was PBMCs, mostly from graft donor cells, collected 360 days after TCRalphabeta/CD19-depleted stem cell transplant. Source of these receptors: a male patient aged 2-10 years who had a stem cell transplant for acute myeloid leukemia, so the T cells may come from the graft donor.

This clonotype was seen ten or more times. The V call is TRBV5-6, the J call TRBJ2-7; unclear D gene. There are 12 residues in the CDR3. The germline CDR1 and CDR2 sequences are SGHDT and YYEEEE. Trimming shortened V by 1 base and J by 4 bases, and 6 bases separated the two germline ends. In DNA, the CDR3 is TGTGCCAGCAGCTTGCCGAGTTACGAGCAGTACTTC. Its protein is CASSLPSYEQYF. Using reference TRBV5-6 and TRBJ2-7 for the parts outside the CDR3, the full variable domain is DAGVTQSPTHLIKTRGQQVTLRCSPKSGHDTVSWYQQALGQGPQFIFQYYEEEERQRGNFPDRFSGHQFPNYSSELNVNALLLGDSALYLCASSLPSYEQYFGPGTRLTVT.

This clonotype was counted only a few times. The chain couples TRBV15 to TRBJ2-3, with TRBD1 matching over 7 bases. Germline assignment: CDR1 LNHNV and CDR2 YYDKDF (reference sequence). The junction had 3 bases not matched to a gene; V was cut back by 4 bases and J by 2 bases. CDR3 size: 14 residues. CDR3 amino acids: CATSKGQTTDTQYF. In DNA form, the CDR3 reads TGTGCCACCAGCAAGGGACAGACCACAGATACGCAGTATTTT.

This clonotype has at least ten counts. In DNA, the CDR3 is TGTGCCACCAGCCCACGGGGGGACTTCTCCTACGAGCAGTACTTC. Protein product: CATSPRGDFSYEQYF. This rearrangement joins TRBV15 to TRBJ2-7; 7 positions match TRBD2. After removal of 5 bases from V and 0 bases from J, the junction contained 7 bases not matched to a gene. The germline CDR1 and CDR2 sequences are LNHNV and YYDKDF (reference sequence). This CDR3 is 15 amino acids long.

The CDR3 sequence: CASSWVVETQYF. In DNA form, the CDR3 reads TGTGCCAGCAGTTGGGTAGTAGAGACCCAGTACTTC. The V call is TRBV25-1, the J call TRBJ2-5; D not resolved. CDR1 and CDR2 from the germline V gene are MGHDK and SYGVNS. V was clipped by 5 bases and J by 4 bases, with 8 bases between them. The CDR3 has 12 residues.

The rearrangement joins TRBV20-1 to TRBJ2-7, with a possible D match to TRBD2 (6 bases). The CDR3 has 14 residues. Germline CDR1 DFQATT, CDR2 SNEGSKA (reference sequence). The V and J ends lost 6 bases and 1 base respectively, with 16 bases between them. The CDR3 loop is CSALRRDPSYEQYF. The CDR3 nucleotides read TGCAGTGCACTCCGGCGGGACCCATCCTACGAGCAGTACTTC.

This clonotype was recorded many times. This chain uses TRBV7-2 with TRBJ2-7; D is uncertain. V shed 6 bases and J shed 4 bases, with 7 bases lying between them. The germline gives CDR1 SGHTA, CDR2 FQGNSA. This CDR3 has 11 amino acids. CDR3 sequence: CASSLRYEQYF. As DNA, the CDR3 is TGTGCCAGCAGTTTGAGGTACGAGCAGTACTTC.

This clonotype was seen a few times. DNA of the CDR3: TGCAGCGTTGGGCGGGGGGGCCTCCACAATGAGCAGTTCTTC. This sequence encodes CSVGRGGLHNEQFF. The rearrangement uses TRBV29-1 and TRBJ2-1; 9 bases align to TRBD2. The germline V gene has CDR1 SQVTM and CDR2 ANQGSEA. CDR3 length: 14 amino acids. The V and J ends lost 4 bases and 5 bases, in that order; junction bases with no gene match: 6.

A few counts support this clonotype. The chain recombines TRBV12-3 or TRBV12-4 with TRBJ2-1; TRBD2 matches at 10 bases. The CDR3 contains 15 residues. The trim removed 6 bases at V and 4 bases at J, leaving 6 bases unmatched. The CDR3 DNA reads as TGTGCCAGCAGGTACCTAGCGGGGGCTTACAATGAGCAGTTCTTC. Protein product: CASRYLAGAYNEQFF.

This clonotype was detected many times. The CDR3 DNA is TGCAGCGTTATTACAGGGAGGGAGAGGCACTACACCTTC. As protein: CSVITGRERHYTF. The chain recombines TRBV29-1 with TRBJ1-2, with TRBD1 as a possible D gene (6 bases). The V end was cut by 5 bases, the J end by 10 bases, with 20 bases between. The CDR3 loop spans 13 amino acids. The germline V gene encodes CDR1 SQVTM and CDR2 ANQGSEA. Using reference TRBV29-1 and TRBJ1-2 for the parts outside the CDR3, the full variable domain is SAVISQKPSRDICQRGTSLTIQCQVDSQVTMMFWYRQQPGQSLTLIATANQGSEATYESGFVIDKFPISRPNLTFSTLTVSNMSPEDSSIYLCSVITGRERHYTFGSGTRLTVV.

This chain joins TRBV7-9 and TRBJ1-5; D gene uncertain. This CDR3 is 12 amino acids long. V lost 3 bases and J lost 7, with 7 bases in between. Germline V gene data show CDR1 as SEHNR and CDR2 as FQNEAQ (reference sequence). CDR3 amino acids: CASSFKGQPQHF. The DNA of the CDR3 is TGTGCCAGCAGCTTTAAGGGACAGCCCCAGCATTTT.

Ten or more counts support this clonotype. The chain joins TRBV29-1 to TRBJ2-2; TRBD2 agrees at 9 bases. CDR3 length equals 15 residues. V was pared by 3 bases and J by 2 bases, with 4 bases of the junction left unmatched. CDR1 and CDR2 from the germline V gene are SQVTM and ANQGSEA. CDR3 nucleotide sequence: TGCAGCGTTGACGTTAGCGGGGGCAACACCGGGGAGCTGTTTTTT. As protein: CSVDVSGGNTGELFF.

This clonotype was found many times. The chain uses TRBV19 and TRBJ2-7; TRBD2 matches at 8 bases. The V gene's germline CDR1 is LNHDA and CDR2 SQIVND (reference sequence). The CDR3 covers 14 residues. J was trimmed by 4 bases and V by 6 bases; bases with no gene match: 8. Here the CDR3 reads CASSSSGRRYEQYF. CDR3 coding DNA: TGTGCCAGTAGCTCGAGCGGGAGAAGGTACGAGCAGTACTTC.

This clonotype showed up just a few times. V gene TRBV4-2 combines with J gene TRBJ2-1; 7 bases fit TRBD2. J was trimmed by 3 bases and V by 4 bases; bases with no gene match: 12. Per the germline V gene, CDR1 is LGHNA and CDR2 is YNFKEQ. The length of the CDR3 is 17 residues. The CDR3 protein is CASSPRERGSFYNEQFF. In DNA form, the CDR3 reads TGTGCCAGCAGCCCGCGGGAGAGAGGGAGTTTCTACAATGAGCAGTTCTTC.

This clonotype was recorded many times. The genes are TRBV12-5 and TRBJ1-5; D unresolved. V was cut by 0 bases and J by 6 bases, with 6 bases left in between. The CDR3 length is 13 residues. CDR1 LGHNT and CDR2 FRNRAP come from the germline V gene. CDR3 in DNA: TGTGCTAGTGGTTTGGTACGGGGTCAGCCCCAGCATTTT. Encoded protein: CASGLVRGQPQHF.

This clonotype was counted a few times. The V call is TRBV6-5, the J call TRBJ2-2; D is ambiguous. Trimming took off 8 bases at V and 8 bases at J, with 9 bases between the two ends. Germline-derived CDR1 and CDR2 are MNHEY and SVGAGI. This CDR3 contains 11 residues. Here the CDR3 reads CASSWAGELFF. Here the CDR3 DNA reads TGTGCCAGCTCCTGGGCGGGGGAGCTGTTTTTT.

This clonotype was counted ten times or more. The V call is TRBV20-1, the J call TRBJ2-5; TRBD2 matches at 8 bases. The V and J ends lost 4 bases and 3 bases, in that order; junction bases with no gene match: 1. Germline V gene sequence: CDR1 DFQATT, CDR2 SNEGSKA (reference sequence). The CDR3 loop spans 12 amino acids. The DNA of the CDR3 is TGCAGTGCTATTAGCGGGAAAGAGACCCAGTACTTC. It yields the protein CSAISGKETQYF.

The chain employs TRBV20-1 and TRBJ2-7, with 9 bases that match TRBD1. The germline CDR1 and CDR2 sequences are DFQATT and SNEGSKA (reference sequence). Trimming removed 6 bases from V and 5 bases from J; junction bases left unmatched: 5. The CDR3 loop spans 12 amino acids. The CDR3, as DNA: TGCAGTGCCCGGGACAGGGTGCACGAGCAGTACGTC. Protein sequence: CSARDRVHEQYV.

The table lists this clonotype with many counts. The chain links TRBV3-1 to TRBJ2-5; 11 nucleotides agree with TRBD2. V gave up 0 bases and J gave up 0 bases; unmatched junction bases: 6. The CDR3 runs to 18 residues. Per germline, CDR1 LGHDT and CDR2 YNNKEL (reference sequence). CDR3 residues: CASSQDPRLAGYQETQYF. CDR3 nucleotide sequence: TGTGCCAGCAGCCAAGACCCCCGACTAGCGGGGTACCAAGAGACCCAGTACTTC.

This clonotype was detected a few times. The rearrangement joins TRBV20-1 to TRBJ2-1; D is unclear. Germline V gene sequence: CDR1 DFQATT, CDR2 SNEGSKA (reference sequence). Trimming removed 0 bases from V and 6 bases from J, with 12 bases in between. This CDR3 has 14 amino acids. The CDR3 protein is CSARDPTRRNEQFF. CDR3 nucleotides: TGCAGTGCTAGAGATCCGACGCGGCGCAATGAGCAGTTCTTC.

This clonotype was detected many times. The genes are TRBV5-1 and TRBJ2-1, with 7 positions matching TRBD2. The J segment lost 0 bases and the V segment lost 7 bases, leaving 4 bases of the junction unmatched. This CDR3 region has 14 residues. The germline gives CDR1 SGHRS, CDR2 YFSETQ. This CDR3 is CASAGDSSYNEQFF. CDR3 bases: TGCGCCAGCGCGGGGGATAGCTCCTACAATGAGCAGTTCTTC.

The gene calls are TRBV5-1 and TRBJ2-1; possible D gene TRBD2, 6 bases. CDR3 length: 15 residues. Germline CDR1 and CDR2: SGHRS and YFSETQ. V gave up 0 bases and J gave up 10 bases, with 17 bases separating them. The CDR3 coding sequence is TGCGCCAGCAGCTTGGGGAGGGACGGACAAGCCGAGCAGTTCTTC. It encodes CASSLGRDGQAEQFF. Full variable domain (outside the CDR3, taken from reference TRBV5-1 and TRBJ2-1): KAGVTQTPRYLIKTRGQQVTLSCSPISGHRSVSWYQQTPGQGLQFLFEYFSETQRNKGNFPGRFSGRQFSNSRSEMNVSTLELGDSALYLCASSLGRDGQAEQFFGPGTRLTVL.

A few counts support this clonotype. This rearrangement joins TRBV10-1 to TRBJ2-3, with 7 bases identical to TRBD2. The germline V gene has CDR1 WNHNN and CDR2 SYGVQD (reference sequence). The CDR3 loop spans 13 amino acids. After removal of 4 bases from V and 6 bases from J, the junction contained 4 bases not matched to a gene. The CDR3 DNA reads TGCGCCAGCAGTGGCCCCGGGGGGGATACGCAGTATTTT. It specifies CASSGPGGDTQYF.

This clonotype has more than one count but fewer than ten. One junction end disagrees with the germline gene, perhaps due to a read error. V is TRBV20-1 and J is TRBJ2-5; 9 bases fit TRBD2. The CDR3 contains 16 residues. Looked up from germline, CDR1 is DFQATT and CDR2 is SNEGSKA (reference sequence). Written as DNA, the CDR3 is TGCTGTGCTAGCGAGCGGGGGGCCCCCCGCGCGGAGACCCAGTACTTC. It encodes CCASERGAPRAETQYF.

The genes are TRBV3-1 and TRBJ2-7; 13 bases are a match to TRBD2. This CDR3 spans 17 amino acids. V dropped 4 bases and J dropped 3; count of bases not matched to a gene: 9. CDR1 and CDR2 (germline): LGHDT, YNNKEL (reference sequence). CDR3 in DNA: TGTGCCAGCAGCCCTACTCGGACTAGCGGGAGAGTCTACGAGCAGTACTTC. This encodes CASSPTRTSGRVYEQYF.

This clonotype was detected ten times or more. The genes are TRBV25-1 and TRBJ2-4; D is uncertain. CDR1 is MGHDK and CDR2 is SYGVNS in the germline V gene. V lost 1 base and J lost 7, with 8 bases in between. This CDR3 contains 13 residues. The CDR3: CASSESSINIQYF. DNA of the CDR3: TGTGCCAGCAGTGAATCTTCGATCAACATTCAGTACTTC.

This clonotype was observed a few times. The rearrangement uses TRBV2 and TRBJ2-1; D is undetermined. V was cut by 4 bases and J by 2 bases, with 12 bases left in between. Germline loops: CDR1 SNHLY, CDR2 FYNNEI. The CDR3 loop spans 15 amino acids. The CDR3 region has the DNA TGTGCCAGCAGTGTCGGAAACGGAGCCTACAATGAGCAGTTCTTC. It is translated as CASSVGNGAYNEQFF.

This clonotype showed up just a few times. V and J are TRBV7-8 and TRBJ2-7, with TRBD2 identical over 11 bases. The CDR3 length is 15 residues. Germline V CDR1 and CDR2: SGHVS, FQNEAQ. V lost 3 bases to trimming and J lost 6 bases; unmatched junction nucleotides: 7. CDR3 loop: CASSLTLAGGGEQYF. The CDR3 DNA follows: TGTGCCAGCAGCTTGACTCTAGCGGGAGGCGGCGAGCAGTACTTC.

This clonotype was seen only a few times. The chain uses TRBV7-8 and TRBJ2-7, with a possible D match to TRBD2 (6 bases). V was pared by 1 base and J by 1 base, with 11 bases between. The germline V gene encodes CDR1 SGHVS and CDR2 FQNEAQ. The CDR3 consists of 15 residues. DNA of the CDR3: TGTGCCAGCAGCTTAGGTAGCGGCCCTTCCTACGAGCAGTACTTC. This codes for CASSLGSGPSYEQYF.

The chain links TRBV29-1 to TRBJ2-2; a possible D gene is TRBD1 (6 bases). The CDR3 is 12 residues long. Trimming removed 4 bases at V and 8 bases at J, with 11 bases between. Germline V gene data show CDR1 as SQVTM and CDR2 as ANQGSEA. The CDR3, as DNA: TGCAGCGTTGCACCAGGGGTTGGGGAGCTGTTTTTT. It yields the protein CSVAPGVGELFF.

There are many counts of this clonotype. The V gene is TRBV12-3 or TRBV12-4, the J gene TRBJ2-4; D call uncertain. V lost 4 bases, J lost 8 bases, and 15 bases lay in between. This CDR3 has 14 amino acids. CDR3 loop: CASSSLGNSDIQYF. The CDR3 DNA reads as TGTGCCAGCAGTTCCCTGGGCAATTCTGACATTCAGTACTTC.